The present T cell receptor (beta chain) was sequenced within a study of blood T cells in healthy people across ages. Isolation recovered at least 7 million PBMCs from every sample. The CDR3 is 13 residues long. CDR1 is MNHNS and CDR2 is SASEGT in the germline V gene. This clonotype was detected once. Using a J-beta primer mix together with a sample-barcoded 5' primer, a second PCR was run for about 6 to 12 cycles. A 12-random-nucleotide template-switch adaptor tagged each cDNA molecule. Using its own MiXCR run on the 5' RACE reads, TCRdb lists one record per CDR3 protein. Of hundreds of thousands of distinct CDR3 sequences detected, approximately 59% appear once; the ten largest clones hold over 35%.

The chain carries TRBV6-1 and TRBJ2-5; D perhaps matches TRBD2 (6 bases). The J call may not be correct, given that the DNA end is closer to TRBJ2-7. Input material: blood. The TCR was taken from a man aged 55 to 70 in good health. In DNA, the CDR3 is TGTGCCAGCAGTCTAGCGAGTCGGGGCGAGCAGTACTTC. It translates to CASSLASRGEQYF.